This T cell receptor (beta chain) appears in the sequencing data of a study of cytomegalovirus exposure and HLA in healthy donors. A word on this clone: Its specificity is not known.

CDR1 and CDR2 from the germline V gene are MGHRA and YSYEKL. The CDR3 is 17 amino acids. The V and J ends lost 4 bases and 0 bases, in that order; junction bases with no gene match: 10. Study conclusions and caveats: TCR beta V- and J-gene trimming was later associated with a missense DCLRE1C variant.

PCR amplification relied on 60 Vbeta primers (plus 13 Jbeta primers). Libraries were prepared by immunoSEQ multiplex PCR; TCRdb keeps only in-frame clonotypes and omits some of them. The repertoire consists of a few hundred thousand clones, with almost 85% occurring once and the leading ten covering 1.5% to 2%. The donors were healthy bone marrow donors. Specimen: PBMCs. This TCR derives from a woman aged 40 to 50 in good health and CMV-seropositive. The V call is TRBV4-1, the J call TRBJ2-7, with TRBD2 matching over 9 bases. Written as DNA, the CDR3 is TGCGCCAGCAGCCGGACCGTAGCGGGAGCAGACTCCTACGAGCAGTACTTC. Residues: CASSRTVAGADSYEQYF.